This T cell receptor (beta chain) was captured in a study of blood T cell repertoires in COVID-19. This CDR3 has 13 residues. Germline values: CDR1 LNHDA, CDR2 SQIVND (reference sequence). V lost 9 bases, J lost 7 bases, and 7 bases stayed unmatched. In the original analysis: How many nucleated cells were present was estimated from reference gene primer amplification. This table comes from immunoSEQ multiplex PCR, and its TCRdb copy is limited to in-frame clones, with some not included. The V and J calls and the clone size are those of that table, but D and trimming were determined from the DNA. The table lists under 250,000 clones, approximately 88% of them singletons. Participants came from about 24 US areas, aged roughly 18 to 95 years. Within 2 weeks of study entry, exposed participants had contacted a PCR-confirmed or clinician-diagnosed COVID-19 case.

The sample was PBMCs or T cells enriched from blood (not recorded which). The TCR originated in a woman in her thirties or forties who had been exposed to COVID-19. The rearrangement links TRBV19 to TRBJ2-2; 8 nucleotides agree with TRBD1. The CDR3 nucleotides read TGTGCCAGCTCCGGGACAGGTCACGGGGAGCTGTTTTTT. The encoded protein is CASSGTGHGELFF.